The 6 T cell receptor beta chains given below trace back to one sample, sequenced in a study of shared clonotypes between healthy human individuals. TCRdb's table, derived via immunoSEQ multiplex PCR, lists solely in-frame clones and lacks some. The sample carries millions of clones, 85% to 95% recorded once. The naive CD8 fraction comprised CD45RO-negative cells positively selected for CCR7 and excluded terminally differentiated effector memory CD45RA+ cells. Material: naive CD8+ T cells from PBMCs. These receptor sequences come from a man aged 18 to 29 in good health. Some clones in this sample may be carry-over from other donors' samples.

The CDR3 coding sequence is TGTGCCAGCAGTTGGGGACAGAAGTACGAGCAGTACTTC. Protein product: CASSWGQKYEQYF. This chain joins TRBV27 and TRBJ2-7, with 7 bases that match TRBD1. V trimming: 4 bases; J trimming: 4 bases; junction bases outside the gene matches: 4. The germline V gene has CDR1 MNHEY and CDR2 SMNVEV (reference sequence). The CDR3 runs 13 residues.

A note on this clone: One end of the junction does not line up with germline, which may come from a read error. V usage is TRBV14 and J usage is TRBJ2-3, with TRBD1 as a possible D gene (5 bases). CDR1 and CDR2 from the germline V gene are SGHDN and FVKESK. The CDR3 loop spans 15 amino acids. The CDR3 here is CASGQGTVAADTQYF. CDR3 in DNA: TGTGCCAGCGGCCAGGGCACGGTGGCGGCAGATACGCAGTATTTT.

This chain uses TRBV27 with TRBJ1-1; D is unresolved. CDR3 length: 12 amino acids. Deletions cut 8 bases from V and 5 bases from J, with 12 bases between. Germline lookup yields CDR1 MNHEY and CDR2 SMNVEV (reference sequence). The CDR3 loop reads CASGVSLTEAFF. CDR3 DNA sequence: TGTGCCAGCGGGGTCTCCTTGACTGAAGCTTTCTTT.

The chain has TRBV27 and TRBJ2-1, with D maybe TRBD1 (7 bases). Germline CDR1 is MNHEY and CDR2 is SMNVEV (reference sequence). This CDR3 has 15 residues. The V end was cut by 6 bases, the J end by 4 bases, with 16 bases between. CDR3 in DNA: TGTGCCAGCAGAGGAGGGACAGTTGGGTACAATGAGCAGTTCTTC. This translates into CASRGGTVGYNEQFF.

This clone was seen once. The V gene is TRBV6-1, the J gene TRBJ1-2, with TRBD1 matching over 8 bases. The CDR3 contains 14 residues. Looked up from germline, CDR1 is MNHNS and CDR2 is SASEGT. The V gene end was trimmed by 1 base and the J gene end by 4 bases; junction bases not matched to a gene: 2. The CDR3 sequence: CASSEGDRGYGYTF. CDR3 nucleotides: TGTGCCAGCAGTGAAGGTGACAGGGGCTATGGCTACACCTTC.

The chain carries TRBV5-1 and TRBJ2-2; D remains ambiguous. The germline V and J ends were trimmed by 0 bases and 6 bases, with 6 bases remaining between them. The CDR3 consists of 13 residues. Germline values: CDR1 SGHRS, CDR2 YFSETQ. DNA for the CDR3: TGCGCCAGCAGCTTGGGGTACCCCGGGGAGCTGTTTTTT. Encoded protein: CASSLGYPGELFF.